These 27 T cell receptor beta chains originate from one sample sequenced in a study of blood T cell repertoires in COVID-19 (dated by TCRdb to the early 2020s). Preparation of the library involved the immunoSEQ multiplex PCR assay. The table comes from immuneACCESS by way of TCRdb, which keeps in-frame sequences with V and J called. Part of the clones is missing from these tables; in studies checked, under half for an unresolved V gene and the rest for unknown reasons. This sample has 200,000 to 250,000 clones in its table, and around three quarters of those were observed once. Clones ranked in the top ten supply around 5.8% of the sample. Sequenced sample: peripheral blood. The receptor source for this set is a woman aged 70 to 79 with acute or convalescent COVID-19.

CDR3 sequence: CASSLPGQGGKAFF. As DNA, the CDR3 is TGTGCCAGCAGCCTACCGGGACAGGGGGGAAAAGCTTTCTTT. This chain links TRBV7-9 with TRBJ1-1, with TRBD1 matching 11 bases. Germline V CDR1 and CDR2: SEHNR, FQNEAQ (reference sequence). The V and J ends lost 5 bases and 9 bases, in that order; junction bases with no gene match: 8. The CDR3 extends over 14 amino acids.

V is TRBV11-2 and J is TRBJ1-5; TRBD1 might be the D (5 bases). Deletions cut 4 bases from V and 2 bases from J, with 9 bases between. Germline V CDR1 and CDR2: SGHAT, FQNNGV. CDR3 length: 14 amino acids. CDR3 coding DNA: TGTGCCAGCAGCTCGGCGGGGGGCAATCAGCCCCAGCATTTT. Residues: CASSSAGGNQPQHF.

In this sample, this clone turned up once. The chain combines TRBV28 with TRBJ1-5; tentative D call: TRBD1 (6 bases). With 5 bases removed from V and 11 bases from J, the gap between germline ends came to 13 bases. CDR1 is MDHEN, CDR2 SYDVKM, per germline. This CDR3 is built from 12 residues. CDR3 residues: CASSLIGGAQHF. In nucleotides, the CDR3 is TGTGCCAGCAGTCTCATAGGGGGGGCCCAGCATTTT. The full variable domain, in which reference TRBV28 and TRBJ1-5 provide the parts outside the CDR3, is DVKVTQSSRYLVKRTGEKVFLECVQDMDHENMFWYRQDPGLGLRLIYFSYDVKMKEKGDIPEGYSVSREKKERFSLILESASTNQTSMYLCASSLIGGAQHFGDGTRLSIL.

The rearrangement links TRBV27 to TRBJ1-6; 7 bases align to TRBD1. Germline values: CDR1 MNHEY, CDR2 SMNVEV (reference sequence). V shed 7 bases, J shed 0 bases, and the junction held 6 bases outside the gene matches. The CDR3 covers 16 residues. Here the CDR3 reads CASTVTGSSYNSPLHF. In nucleotides, the CDR3 is TGTGCCAGCACTGTGACAGGGAGCTCCTATAATTCACCCCTCCACTTT.

In its sample, this clone was seen once. The chain has TRBV29-1 and TRBJ2-7, with D tentatively TRBD1 (6 bases). Germline V CDR1 and CDR2: SQVTM, ANQGSEA. The CDR3 contains 13 residues. Trimming removed 6 bases from V and 0 bases from J, with 12 bases in between. The CDR3 protein is CSVRDTDSYEQYF. In DNA, the CDR3 is TGCAGCGTCAGGGACACAGACTCCTACGAGCAGTACTTC.

This clone was detected only a few times. The chain has TRBV7-3 and TRBJ2-1; 8 nucleotides line up with TRBD2. The CDR3 contains 16 residues. The germline V gene has CDR1 SGHTA and CDR2 FQGTGA. The trim removed 4 bases at V and 2 bases at J, leaving 7 bases unmatched. The CDR3 is CASSSPTSDPYNEQFF. The CDR3, as DNA: TGTGCCAGCAGCTCTCCGACTAGCGACCCCTACAATGAGCAGTTCTTC. The variable domain in full, completed from reference TRBV7-3 and TRBJ2-1, reads GAGVSQTPSNKVTEKGKYVELRCDPISGHTALYWYRQSLGQGPEFLIYFQGTGAADDSGLPNDRFFAVRPEGSVSTLKIQRTERGDSAVYLCASSSPTSDPYNEQFFGPGTRLTVL.

This sequence joins TRBV27 and TRBJ2-1, with D possibly being TRBD2 (5 bases). V lost 4 bases, J lost 3 bases, and 16 bases lay in between. This CDR3 contains 16 residues. Germline CDR1 MNHEY, CDR2 SMNVEV (reference sequence). The CDR3 spells CASSYGSSLVYNEQFF. CDR3 coding DNA: TGTGCCAGCAGTTATGGGAGCAGCCTGGTCTACAATGAGCAGTTCTTC.

The chain links TRBV5-8 to TRBJ1-6, with no clear D. This CDR3 region has 15 residues. The V end was cut by 5 bases, the J end by 0 bases, with 9 bases between. CDR1 and CDR2 from the germline V gene are SGHTS and YDEGEE. For the CDR3, the DNA is TGTGCCAGCAGAGGACTTAGCTCCTATAATTCACCCCTCCACTTT. Its protein is CASRGLSSYNSPLHF.

The V call is TRBV7-2, the J call TRBJ1-1; D remains unclear. V gave up 8 bases and J gave up 1 base, with 11 bases separating them. The length of the CDR3 is 13 residues. CDR1 is SGHTA, CDR2 FQGNSA, per germline. Here the CDR3 reads CASQYRQNTEAFF. DNA of the CDR3: TGTGCCAGCCAGTACAGACAGAACACTGAAGCTTTCTTT.

CDR3 loop: CASSTRTGGAGDLHF. The CDR3 nucleotides read TGTGCCAGCAGCACCCGGACAGGGGGTGCCGGGGACCTCCACTTT. The chain employs TRBV9 and TRBJ1-6; 10 nucleotides agree with TRBD1. Germline-derived CDR1 and CDR2 are SGDLS and YYNGEE. The CDR3 consists of 15 residues. The V segment lost 4 bases and the J segment 15 bases; nucleotides outside the gene matches: 13.

The chain combines TRBV24-1 with TRBJ2-2; 12 nucleotides line up with TRBD1. The V segment lost 1 base and the J segment 7 bases; nucleotides outside the gene matches: 3. Germline CDR1 is KGHDR and CDR2 is SFDVKD. CDR3 length: 16 amino acids. The CDR3 DNA sequence: TGTGCCACCAGTGATTTCGGGACAGGGGGCCACGGGGAGCTGTTTTTT. It is translated as CATSDFGTGGHGELFF.

The chain carries TRBV3-1 (or the pseudogene TRBV3-2) and TRBJ2-7, with 10 bases fitting TRBD2. Germline values: CDR1 LGHDT, CDR2 YNNKEL (reference sequence). Trimming cost V 5 bases and J 3 bases; bases outside gene matches: 4. CDR3 length: 14 amino acids. The CDR3 coding sequence is TGTGCCAGCAGCGTCATAGCGGGAGGCTACGAGCAGTACTTC. It translates to CASSVIAGGYEQYF.

This clone occurred a few times. This chain connects TRBV5-1 to TRBJ2-7; 11 bases agree with TRBD2. The CDR3 has 15 residues. Per the germline V gene, CDR1 is SGHRS and CDR2 is YFSETQ. After removal of 6 bases from V and 3 bases from J, the junction contained 8 bases not matched to a gene. CDR3 in DNA: TGCGCCAGCACCTTAGCGGGAGGGCCAAACTACGAGCAGTACTTC. It yields the protein CASTLAGGPNYEQYF.

This sequence joins TRBV11-2 and TRBJ2-2, with 9 bases fitting TRBD2. Germline V CDR1 and CDR2: SGHAT, FQNNGV. Trimming removed 0 bases from V and 6 bases from J; junction bases left unmatched: 2. CDR3 length: 15 residues. CDR3: CASSLDSGRAGELFF. The DNA of the CDR3 is TGTGCCAGCAGCTTAGATAGCGGGAGAGCCGGGGAGCTGTTTTTT.

The gene calls are TRBV10-3 and TRBJ1-3, with D unclear. This CDR3 is built from 14 residues. V was pared by 6 bases and J by 4 bases, with 13 bases between. Germline assignment: CDR1 ENHRY and CDR2 SYGVKD. CDR3 residues: CAISRERAGNTIYF. In DNA form, the CDR3 reads TGTGCCATCAGCCGCGAGAGGGCGGGAAACACCATATATTTT.

This clone came up a few times. The chain has TRBV7-9 and TRBJ1-4, with D hard to call. The V gene's germline CDR1 is SEHNR and CDR2 FQNEAQ (reference sequence). The V gene lost 4 bases and the J gene lost 5 bases, with 5 bases spanning the gap. CDR3 length: 12 amino acids. Here the CDR3 DNA reads TGTGCCAGCAGCTCCCTAAATGAAAAACTGTTTTTT. It is translated as CASSSLNEKLFF.

J is TRBJ2-2 and V is TRBV5-4; no firm D call. The V end was cut by 4 bases, the J end by 0 bases, with 7 bases between. Germline assignment: CDR1 SGHNT and CDR2 YYREEE (reference sequence). The CDR3 has 14 residues. The CDR3 protein is CASSEATNTGELFF. Here the CDR3 DNA reads TGTGCCAGCAGCGAGGCGACGAACACCGGGGAGCTGTTTTTT.

The chain recombines TRBV10-3 with TRBJ1-5; 7 bases are a match to TRBD1. Germline V gives CDR1 ENHRY, CDR2 SYGVKD. The CDR3 totals 17 residues. Trimming at V came to 3 bases and at J to 2 bases, leaving 10 bases not matched to a gene. The CDR3 spells CAISDGQAIWGNQPQHF. CDR3 in DNA: TGTGCCATCAGTGACGGACAGGCGATTTGGGGCAATCAGCCCCAGCATTTT.

The chain combines TRBV15 with TRBJ1-6; the match to TRBD1 covers 8 bases. This CDR3 region has 15 residues. Trimming removed 0 bases from V and 8 bases from J; junction bases left unmatched: 3. Germline V gene data show CDR1 as LNHNV and CDR2 as YYDKDF (reference sequence). DNA for the CDR3: TGTGCCACCAGCAGAGACCAGGGGGCTGATTCACCCCTCCACTTT. This gives the protein CATSRDQGADSPLHF.

The chain recombines TRBV11-2 with TRBJ2-1; 7 bases map to TRBD1. Germline CDR1 reads SGHAT; CDR2 reads FQNNGV. The length of the CDR3 is 16 residues. Trimming cost V 6 bases and J 4 bases; bases outside gene matches: 12. CDR3 nucleotides: TGTGCCAGCAGTGAAAACCGGGACAGAAGATACAATGAGCAGTTCTTC. Amino acids: CASSENRDRRYNEQFF.

This chain connects TRBV11-3 to TRBJ2-2; no firm D call. CDR1 is SGHNT and CDR2 is YENEEA in the germline V gene. The CDR3 spans 15 residues. Trimming took 1 base from V and 3 from J, leaving 9 bases between them. In DNA form, the CDR3 reads TGTGCCAGCAGCTTAGGGCAGCGCTACACCGGGGAGCTGTTTTTT. Protein: CASSLGQRYTGELFF.

CDR3 sequence reads: CASSLASAGPQETQYF. The CDR3 DNA reads as TGTGCCAGCAGCTTAGCGTCGGCGGGGCCCCAAGAGACCCAGTACTTC. The chain employs TRBV7-2 and TRBJ2-5, with D possibly matching TRBD2 (6 bases). Germline CDR1 is SGHTA and CDR2 is FQGNSA. This CDR3 is built from 16 residues. Trimming cost V 0 bases and J 1 base, with 12 bases left between them. Full variable domain (remainder filled in from reference TRBV7-2 and TRBJ2-5): GAGVSQSPSNKVTEKGKDVELRCDPISGHTALYWYRQSLGQGLEFLIYFQGNSAPDKSGLPSDRFSAERTGGSVSTLTIQRTQQEDSAVYLCASSLASAGPQETQYFGPGTRLLVL.

The rearrangement uses TRBV18 and TRBJ1-3; 8 bases match TRBD1. This CDR3 has 16 residues. V shed 3 bases and J 4 bases; nucleotides not matched to a gene: 8. The V gene's germline CDR1 is KGHSH and CDR2 LQKENI. CDR3 protein: CASSPTGQGLGNTIYF. The CDR3 DNA follows: TGTGCCAGCTCACCGACCGGACAGGGTTTGGGAAACACCATATATTTT.

V gene TRBV30 combines with J gene TRBJ2-1; TRBD2 agrees at 13 bases. V was clipped by 4 bases and J by 1 base; unmatched bases: 13. This CDR3 is built from 19 residues. CDR1 is GTSNPN and CDR2 is SVGIG in the germline V gene (reference sequence). The CDR3 nucleotides are TGTGCCTGGACTACCCGAACTAGCGGGAGGGCCGAATCCTACAATGAGCAGTTCTTC. It is translated as CAWTTRTSGRAESYNEQFF.

The chain couples TRBV19 to TRBJ2-3, with a weak D call TRBD2 (5 bases). V shed 8 bases and J shed 6 bases, with 15 bases lying between them. CDR1 and CDR2 from the germline V gene are LNHDA and SQIVND (reference sequence). CDR3 size: 13 residues. Written as DNA, the CDR3 is TGTGCCAGTCGACCGAAGGGCGGGGATACGCAGTATTTT. The encoded protein is CASRPKGGDTQYF.

In its sample, this clone was seen once. The V gene is TRBV5-6, the J gene TRBJ2-5; 9 bases are shared with TRBD1. Looked up from germline, CDR1 is SGHDT and CDR2 is YYEEEE. The CDR3 consists of 17 residues. Germline trimming cut 3 bases from V and 5 bases from J; bases unmatched to any gene: 14. The CDR3 DNA reads TGTGCCAGCAGCTCATGGGGGACAGGGTACGCTGTGGAGACCCAGTACTTC. It codes for CASSSWGTGYAVETQYF.

The chain carries TRBV30 and TRBJ2-7; D uncertain. From germline, CDR1 is GTSNPN and CDR2 SVGIG (reference sequence). V dropped 8 bases and J dropped 3 bases, with 17 bases sitting between them. The CDR3 runs 13 residues. The CDR3 DNA follows: TGTGCCGGGATGCGCGGTCTCGACTACGAGCAGTACTTC. It translates to CAGMRGLDYEQYF.